Given below is one T cell receptor beta chain in context. Its target is not known. The entry originates in a study of OX40 agonist ivuxolimab in advanced cancers. Notes on the study in general: Both CD4+ and CD8+ T cell populations in blood had undergone clonal expansion by week 6 at 0.1 to 3.0 mg/kg.

V lost 6 bases, J lost 7 bases, and 9 bases stayed unmatched. Germline V gene sequence: CDR1 MNHNY, CDR2 SVGAGI (reference sequence). The CDR3 is 14 amino acids. Repertoires were generated with immunoSEQ multiplex PCR, while TCRdb's copy carries only in-frame clones and drops some. Among tens of thousands of clones listed, roughly 79% were seen once. This specimen was CD4+ or CD8+ T cells sorted from blood, taken in a trial of the OX40 agonist ivuxolimab. The rearrangement uses TRBV6-6 and TRBJ2-1; 7 positions agree with TRBD1. This clonotype was sampled from an adult with an advanced solid tumor such as melanoma, head and neck, liver or kidney cancer. The CDR3 nucleotides are TGTGCCAGCAGCTTGACAGGGTTGGGGAATGAGCAGTTCTTC. Its translation: CASSLTGLGNEQFF.